This TCR beta chain was captured by sequencing in a study of CD8+ T cells in alopecia areata. cDNA reverse transcribed from extracted RNA served as the sequencing template. Assay: immunoSEQ multiplex PCR; the TCRdb copy retains only in-frame clones and omits some. The table lists about 180,000 clones, approximately 59% of them singletons. This CDR3 spans 14 amino acids. V was trimmed by 4 bases and J by 0 bases, leaving 6 bases between them. The source of this sequence is a human donor with alopecia areata. This specimen consisted of CD4+ T cells sorted from blood, obtained at week 0. V is TRBV23-1 and J is TRBJ1-4; D not certain. Being an ORF, TRBV23-1 has a function that is uncertain. The CDR3 spells CASSPGATNEKLFF. The CDR3 nucleotides are TGCGCCAGCAGTCCCGGCGCAACTAATGAAAAACTGTTTTTT.